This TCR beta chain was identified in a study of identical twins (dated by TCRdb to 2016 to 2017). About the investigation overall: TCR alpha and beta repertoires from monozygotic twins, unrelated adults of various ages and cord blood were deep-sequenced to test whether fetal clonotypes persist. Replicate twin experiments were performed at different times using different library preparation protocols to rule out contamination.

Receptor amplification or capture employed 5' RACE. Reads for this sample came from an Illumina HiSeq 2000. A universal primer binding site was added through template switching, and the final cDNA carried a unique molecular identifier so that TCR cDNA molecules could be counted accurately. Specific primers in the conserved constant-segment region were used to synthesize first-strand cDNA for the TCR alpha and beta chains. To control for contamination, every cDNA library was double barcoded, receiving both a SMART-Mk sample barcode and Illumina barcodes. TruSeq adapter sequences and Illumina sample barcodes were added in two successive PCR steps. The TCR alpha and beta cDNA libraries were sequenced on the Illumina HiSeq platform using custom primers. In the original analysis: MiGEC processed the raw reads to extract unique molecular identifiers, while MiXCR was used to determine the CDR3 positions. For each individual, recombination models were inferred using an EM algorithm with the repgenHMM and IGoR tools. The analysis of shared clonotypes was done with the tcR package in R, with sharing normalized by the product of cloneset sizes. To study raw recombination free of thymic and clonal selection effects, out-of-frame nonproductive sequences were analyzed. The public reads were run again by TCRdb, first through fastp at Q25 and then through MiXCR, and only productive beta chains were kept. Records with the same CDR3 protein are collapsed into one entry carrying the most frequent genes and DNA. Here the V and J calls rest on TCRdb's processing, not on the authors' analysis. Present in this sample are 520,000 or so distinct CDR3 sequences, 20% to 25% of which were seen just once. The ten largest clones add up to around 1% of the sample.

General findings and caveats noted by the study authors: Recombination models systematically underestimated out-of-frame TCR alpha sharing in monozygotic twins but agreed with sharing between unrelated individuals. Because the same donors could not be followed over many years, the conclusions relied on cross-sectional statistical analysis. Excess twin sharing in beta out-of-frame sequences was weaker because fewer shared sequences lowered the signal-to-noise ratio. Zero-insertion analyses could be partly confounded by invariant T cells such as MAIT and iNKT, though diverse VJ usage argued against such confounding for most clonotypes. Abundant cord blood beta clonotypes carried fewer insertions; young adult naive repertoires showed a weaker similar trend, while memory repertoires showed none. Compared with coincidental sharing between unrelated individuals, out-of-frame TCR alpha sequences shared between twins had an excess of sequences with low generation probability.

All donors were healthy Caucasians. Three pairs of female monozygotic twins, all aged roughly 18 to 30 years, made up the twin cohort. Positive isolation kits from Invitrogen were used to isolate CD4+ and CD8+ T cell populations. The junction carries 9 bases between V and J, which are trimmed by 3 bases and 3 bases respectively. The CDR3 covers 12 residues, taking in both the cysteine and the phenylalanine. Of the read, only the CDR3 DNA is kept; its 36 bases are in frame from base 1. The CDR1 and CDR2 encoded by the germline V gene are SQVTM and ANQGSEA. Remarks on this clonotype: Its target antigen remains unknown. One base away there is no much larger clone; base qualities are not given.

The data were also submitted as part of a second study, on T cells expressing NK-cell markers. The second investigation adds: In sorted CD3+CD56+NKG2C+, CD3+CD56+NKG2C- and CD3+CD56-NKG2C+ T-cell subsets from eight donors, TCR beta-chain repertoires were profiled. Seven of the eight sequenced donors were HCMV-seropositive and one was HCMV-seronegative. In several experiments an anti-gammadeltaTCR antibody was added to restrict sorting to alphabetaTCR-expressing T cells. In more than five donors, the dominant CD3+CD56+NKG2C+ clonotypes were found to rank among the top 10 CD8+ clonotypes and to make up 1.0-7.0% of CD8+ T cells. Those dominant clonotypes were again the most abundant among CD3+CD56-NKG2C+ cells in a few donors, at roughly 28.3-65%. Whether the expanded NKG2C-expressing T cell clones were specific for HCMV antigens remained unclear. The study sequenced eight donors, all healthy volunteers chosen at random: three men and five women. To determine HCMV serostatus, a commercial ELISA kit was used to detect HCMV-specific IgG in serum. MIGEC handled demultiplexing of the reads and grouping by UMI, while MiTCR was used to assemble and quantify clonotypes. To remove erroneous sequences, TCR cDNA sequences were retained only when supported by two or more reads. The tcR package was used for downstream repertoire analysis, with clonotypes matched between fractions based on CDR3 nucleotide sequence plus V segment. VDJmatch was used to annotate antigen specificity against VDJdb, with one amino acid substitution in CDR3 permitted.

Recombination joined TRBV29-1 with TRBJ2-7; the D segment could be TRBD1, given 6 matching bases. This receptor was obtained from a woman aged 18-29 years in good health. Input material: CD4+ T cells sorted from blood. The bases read TGCAGCGTTGAGGGGGCGAACTACGAGCAGTACTTC. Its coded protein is CSVEGANYEQYF.